These 8 T cell receptor beta chains were all obtained from the same sample, sequenced in a study of identifying expanded T cells in peripheral blood. Here immunoSEQ multiplex PCR was the method, and the copy in TCRdb shows in-frame clones only, minus some. The sample contains some 78,000 clones, roughly 84% of which appear only once. The sample comprised blood. The receptor set was obtained from a person aged 18-70 years in good health.

The genes are TRBV19 and TRBJ2-2, with D perhaps matching TRBD1 (5 bases). This CDR3 is built from 16 residues. Germline CDR1 and CDR2: LNHDA and SQIVND (reference sequence). Trimming shortened V by 2 bases and J by 4 bases, and 14 bases separated the two germline ends. CDR3 coding DNA: TGTGCCAGTAGTATAAGGACATACGGTGCCACCGGGGAGCTGTTTTTT. It specifies CASSIRTYGATGELFF.

This chain connects TRBV6-5 to TRBJ2-5; 7 nucleotides agree with TRBD1. Per the germline V gene, CDR1 is MNHEY and CDR2 is SVGAGI. V shed 5 bases and J 6 bases; nucleotides not matched to a gene: 9. The CDR3 sequence is 14 residues long. The CDR3 nucleotides read TGTGCCAGCAGTCGGTCCCAGGGGGAAAAGACCCAGTACTTC. It translates to CASSRSQGEKTQYF.

This rearrangement joins TRBV7-9 to TRBJ2-7, with a tentative D call TRBD2 (6 bases). Germline CDR1 and CDR2: SEHNR and FQNEAQ (reference sequence). V lost 5 bases and J 5 bases, leaving 25 bases between the germline ends. The CDR3 extends over 17 amino acids. CDR3 sequence: CASSPEGLRLRGNEQYF. The DNA of the CDR3 is TGTGCCAGCAGCCCAGAGGGACTCCGCCTCCGAGGGAACGAGCAGTACTTC.

V and J are TRBV5-1 and TRBJ2-7; 8 nucleotides agree with TRBD1. CDR1 is SGHRS and CDR2 is YFSETQ in the germline V gene. J was trimmed by 0 bases and V by 3 bases; bases with no gene match: 5. The CDR3 is made up of 15 amino acids. CDR3 residues: CASSSGQGNSYEQYF. For the CDR3, the DNA is TGCGCCAGCAGCTCCGGACAGGGCAACTCCTACGAGCAGTACTTC.

The rearrangement joins TRBV6-1 to TRBJ1-5; D not certain. The V and J ends lost 2 bases and 5 bases respectively, with 16 bases between them. Looked up from germline, CDR1 is MNHNS and CDR2 is SASEGT. This CDR3 comprises 16 residues. CDR3 residues: CASSENTGQADQPQHF. In nucleotides, the CDR3 is TGTGCCAGCAGTGAAAATACCGGGCAAGCTGATCAGCCCCAGCATTTT.

V gene TRBV9 combines with J gene TRBJ2-2; a weak D match, TRBD1 (6 bases). In germline, CDR1 is SGDLS, CDR2 YYNGEE. The CDR3 has 19 amino acids. Trimming stripped 4 bases from V and 2 bases from J, with 24 bases between. CDR3 DNA sequence: TGTGCCAGCAGCTCCCGAGGGGGAGCGGAGCCCTTTAACACCGGGGAGCTGTTTTTT. It codes for CASSSRGGAEPFNTGELFF.

V and J are TRBV25-1 and TRBJ2-2, with 9 positions matching TRBD1. The CDR3 contains 16 residues. Germline CDR1 and CDR2: MGHDK and SYGVNS. Trimming cost V 5 bases and J 1 base; bases outside gene matches: 5. The CDR3 DNA sequence: TGTGCCAGCAGTAGCCCGACAGGGGGGAACACCGGGGAGCTGTTTTTT. It codes for CASSSPTGGNTGELFF.

The rearrangement links TRBV18 to TRBJ2-1; D is uncertain. V dropped 6 bases and J dropped 4 bases, with 10 bases sitting between them. Germline V lookup: CDR1 KGHSH, CDR2 LQKENI. The CDR3 is 13 residues long. CDR3 DNA: TGTGCCAGCTCGTCTACAAAATACAATGAGCAGTTCTTC. Its translation: CASSSTKYNEQFF.